The clone carrying this T cell receptor beta chain occurred a few times. Its antigen remains unidentified. The same CDR3 also results from other DNA sequences found in this sample. The germline gives CDR1 ENHRY, CDR2 SYGVKD. This CDR3 region has 12 residues. The V end lost 3 bases, the J end lost 6 bases, and 6 bases lay between the germline ends. The entry originates in a study of beta chain features in type 1 diabetes. Broader study findings: A greater similarity of naive, central memory and Treg TCRB repertoires was seen among patients than among healthy donors. Sequencing from cDNA could over-represent high-TCR-expressing cells. Insertions were fewer and deletions more numerous at VDJ junctions in type 1 diabetes patients.

The whole isolated RNA underwent reverse transcription, so sequencing captured expressed TCRB transcripts. Sequencing was performed with immunoSEQ multiplex PCR; in TCRdb, only in-frame clones are kept and a portion is missing. This sample carries a few hundred thousand clones, approximately 11% of them seen once, and the ten largest clones take 1% to 1.5%. Sequences were obtained from central memory CD4+ T cells from blood. This sequence was found in a man aged 18 to 29 in good health. This rearrangement joins TRBV10-3 to TRBJ2-1; D gene ambiguous. The CDR3 sequence: CAISDYSNEQFF. The CDR3, as DNA: TGTGCCATCAGTGATTATTCCAATGAGCAGTTCTTC.